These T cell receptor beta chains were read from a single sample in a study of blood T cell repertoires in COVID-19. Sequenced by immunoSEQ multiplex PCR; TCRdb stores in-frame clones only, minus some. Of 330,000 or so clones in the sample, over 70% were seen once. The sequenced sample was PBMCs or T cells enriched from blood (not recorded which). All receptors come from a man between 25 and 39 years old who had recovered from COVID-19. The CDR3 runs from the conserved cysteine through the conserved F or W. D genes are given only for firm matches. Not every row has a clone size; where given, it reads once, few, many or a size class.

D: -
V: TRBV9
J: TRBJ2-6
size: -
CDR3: CASSPEAEVWANVLTF
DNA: TGTGCCAGCAGCCCAGAGGCGGAAGTCTGGGCCAACGTCCTGACTTTC

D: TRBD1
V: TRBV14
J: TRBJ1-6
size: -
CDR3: CASSQETGVSPLHF
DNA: TGTGCCAGCAGCCAAGAGACAGGGGTTTCACCCCTCCACTTT

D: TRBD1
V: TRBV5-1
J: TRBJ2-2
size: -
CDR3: CASSLTTGASGELFF
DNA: TGCGCCAGCAGCTTGACAACAGGGGCGTCCGGGGAGCTGTTTTTT

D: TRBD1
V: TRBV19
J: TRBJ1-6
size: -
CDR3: CASRTGEGSPLHF
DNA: TGTGCCAGTCGGACAGGGGAAGGGTCACCCCTCCACTTT

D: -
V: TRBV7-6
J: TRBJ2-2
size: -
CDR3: CASSRLPGELFF
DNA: TGTGCCAGCAGCCGACTCCCCGGGGAGCTGTTTTTT

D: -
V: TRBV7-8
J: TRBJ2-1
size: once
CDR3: CASRQALEQYNEQFF
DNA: TGTGCCAGCAGGCAAGCACTAGAACAATACAATGAGCAGTTCTTC

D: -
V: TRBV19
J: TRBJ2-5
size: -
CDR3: CASSIVRGQRETQYF
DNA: TGTGCCAGTAGTATTGTCAGGGGCCAGCGAGAGACCCAGTACTTC

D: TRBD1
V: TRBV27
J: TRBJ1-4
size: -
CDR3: CASRTKGNTGGREKLFF
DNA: TGTGCCAGCAGGACGAAGGGAAACACAGGGGGTCGAGAAAAACTGTTTTTT

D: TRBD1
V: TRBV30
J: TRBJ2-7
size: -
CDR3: CAWSLGTGNYEQYF
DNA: TGTGCCTGGAGTCTAGGGACAGGGAACTACGAGCAGTACTTC

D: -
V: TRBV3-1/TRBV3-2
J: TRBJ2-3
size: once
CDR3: CASSREGGVRNTQYF
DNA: TGTGCCAGCAGCCGGGAGGGGGGGGTTAGAAATACGCAGTATTTT

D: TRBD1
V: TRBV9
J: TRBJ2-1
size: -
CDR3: CASGQGPYNEQFF
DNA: TGTGCCAGCGGACAGGGACCCTACAATGAGCAGTTCTTC

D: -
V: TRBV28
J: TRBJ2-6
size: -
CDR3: CASSSAGANVLTF
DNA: TGTGCCAGCAGTTCCGCTGGGGCCAACGTCCTGACTTTC

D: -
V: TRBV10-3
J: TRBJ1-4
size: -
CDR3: CATQDNNEKLFF
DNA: TGTGCCACACAGGATAATAATGAAAAACTGTTTTTT

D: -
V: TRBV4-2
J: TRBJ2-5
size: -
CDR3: CASSRQPLGSPQETQYF
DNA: TGTGCCAGCAGCCGACAACCCCTGGGCAGTCCCCAAGAGACCCAGTACTTC

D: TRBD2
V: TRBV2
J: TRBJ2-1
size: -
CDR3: CASRRLAGGINEQFF
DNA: TGTGCCAGCAGAAGACTAGCGGGGGGAATAAATGAGCAGTTCTTC

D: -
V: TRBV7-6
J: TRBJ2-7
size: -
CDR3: CASSSTRGRSWEQYF
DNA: TGTGCCAGCAGCAGTACCCGGGGTCGGTCGTGGGAGCAGTACTTC

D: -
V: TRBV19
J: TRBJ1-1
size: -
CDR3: CASSQLPTATEAFF
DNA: TGTGCCAGTAGCCAACTCCCGACAGCGACTGAAGCTTTCTTT

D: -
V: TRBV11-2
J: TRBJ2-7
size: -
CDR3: CASSLDGGLDEQYF
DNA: TGTGCCAGCAGCTTAGACGGAGGTCTGGACGAGCAGTACTTC

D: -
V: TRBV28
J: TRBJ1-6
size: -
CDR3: CASSPGQLSGLRNSPLHF
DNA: TGTGCCAGCAGTCCAGGACAGTTGAGCGGTTTAAGGAATTCACCCCTCCACTTT

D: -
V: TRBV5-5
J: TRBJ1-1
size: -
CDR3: CASSLRQGGTEAFF
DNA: TGTGCCAGCAGCTTGAGGCAGGGTGGGACTGAAGCTTTCTTT

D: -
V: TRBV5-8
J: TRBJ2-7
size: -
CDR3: CASSLPGGSIYEQYF
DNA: TGTGCCAGCAGCCTGCCTGGGGGGAGTATCTACGAGCAGTACTTC

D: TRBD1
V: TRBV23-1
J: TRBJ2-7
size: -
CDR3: CASSPRPAGTGGYEQYF
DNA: TGCGCCAGCAGTCCACGCCCCGCCGGGACAGGGGGGTACGAGCAGTACTTC

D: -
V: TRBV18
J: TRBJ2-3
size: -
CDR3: CASSPVAIFTGSRTDTQYF
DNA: TGTGCCAGCTCACCGGTCGCGATTTTCACGGGGTCCCGCACAGATACGCAGTATTTT

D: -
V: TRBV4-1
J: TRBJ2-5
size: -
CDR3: CASSRGPRETQYF
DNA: TGCGCCAGCAGCCGGGGGCCCCGCGAGACCCAGTACTTC

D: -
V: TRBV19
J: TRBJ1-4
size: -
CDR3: CASSVQGGNERLFF
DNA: TGTGCCAGTAGTGTCCAGGGAGGTAATGAAAGACTGTTTTTT

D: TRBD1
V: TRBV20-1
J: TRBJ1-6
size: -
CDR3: CSASDGTGSSPLHF
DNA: TGCAGTGCTAGTGATGGGACAGGGTCTTCACCCCTCCACTTT